The entry below gives a single T cell receptor beta chain sequence along with its context. CDR1 is GTSNPN, CDR2 SVGIG, per germline (reference sequence). V lost 8 bases to trimming and J lost 6 bases, with 14 bases between them. The CDR3 extends over 11 amino acids. The record originates from a study of CD8 T cells in Susac syndrome. The authors reverse transcribed roughly 0.5 to 1 ug RNA with random hexamers. TCRdb re-called the immunoSEQ multiplex PCR reads with MiXCR, one entry per CDR3 protein. The table lists a few hundred thousand distinct CDR3 sequences, about 90% of them singletons. The sample comprised CD4+ T cells from PBMCs. The V call is TRBV30, the J call TRBJ2-7; maybe TRBD1 (5 bases). The TCR was taken from a human donor with multiple sclerosis. The CDR3 protein is CARSMGPEQYF. The CDR3 bases are TGTGCCCGATCGATGGGGCCCGAGCAGTACTTC.